This T cell receptor beta chain was recovered during a study of blood T cell repertoires in COVID-19. Study as a whole: Spain, Italy and the United States supplied samples that represented acute and convalescent COVID-19. The cDNA or gDNA used as material had been derived from T cells, B-cell-depleted T cells, or PBMCs.

V was clipped by 0 bases and J by 7 bases; unmatched bases: 7. There are 16 residues in the CDR3. Germline V gives CDR1 SEHNR, CDR2 FQNEAQ (reference sequence). Authors' processing steps: By means of reference gene primer amplification, nucleated cell counts were estimated. Assay: immunoSEQ multiplex PCR; the TCRdb copy retains only in-frame clones and omits some. Clone size and V and J calls were adopted from that table, with D and trimming inferred from the DNA. Of 180,000 or so clones listed, around 85% are singletons. Sequenced material: peripheral blood. This TCR derives from an older woman with acute or convalescent COVID-19. The V gene is TRBV7-9, the J gene TRBJ2-7, with 12 bases that match TRBD1. The CDR3 DNA sequence: TGTGCCAGCAGCTTAGCGGGGACAGGGGGCCTCGGTGAGCAGTACTTC. As protein: CASSLAGTGGLGEQYF.